This TCR beta chain was observed in a study of T cells expressing NK-cell markers. At the level of the study: The TCR beta repertoires originated in sorted CD3+CD56+NKG2C+, CD3+CD56+NKG2C- and CD3+CD56-NKG2C+ T cells.

Using the 5' RACE reads, TCRdb records one entry per CDR3 protein without DNA. This table holds roughly 430,000 distinct CDR3 sequences. The length of the CDR3 is 16 residues. This TCR came from a woman aged 18-70 years in good health. The material sequenced was blood T cells: a sorted CD56 or NKG2C T cell subset, CD4+ or CD8+ T cells, or bulk PBMC T cells (not recorded which). V is TRBV12-3 or TRBV12-4 and J is TRBJ2-5; checking the TCRdb D call of TRBD1 is not possible without DNA. CDR3 amino acids: CASSSHRQGRTETQYF.